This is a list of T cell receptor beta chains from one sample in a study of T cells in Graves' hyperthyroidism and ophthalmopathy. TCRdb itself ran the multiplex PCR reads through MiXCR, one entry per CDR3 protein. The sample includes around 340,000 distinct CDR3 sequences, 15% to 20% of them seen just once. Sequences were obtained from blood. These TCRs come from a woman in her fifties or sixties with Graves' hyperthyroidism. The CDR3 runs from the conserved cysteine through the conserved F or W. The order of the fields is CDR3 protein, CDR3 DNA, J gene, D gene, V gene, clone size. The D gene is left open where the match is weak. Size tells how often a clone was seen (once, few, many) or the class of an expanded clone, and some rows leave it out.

CASSSPGTTNEKLFF TGTGCCAGCAGCTCCCCCGGGACAACTAATGAAAAACTGTTTTTT TRBJ1-4 . TRBV7-9 .
CASSPLDVGAGEKLFF TGTGCCAGCAGCCCCCTCGATGTGGGGGCGGGGGAAAAACTGTTTTTT TRBJ1-4 . TRBV5-5 few
CASSLGPRGLVDNEQFF TGTGCCAGCAGCTTAGGCCCGCGGGGGTTGGTGGACAATGAGCAGTTCTTC TRBJ2-1 TRBD2 TRBV7-2 few
CASSLEQGTEAFF TGTGCTAGCAGCTTAGAGCAGGGCACTGAAGCTTTCTTT TRBJ1-1 . TRBV7-7 few
CSARDPLAAYNEQFF TGCAGTGCTAGAGATCCACTAGCGGCTTACAATGAGCAGTTCTTC TRBJ2-1 TRBD2 TRBV20-1 many
CASSYFGGITNYGYTF TGTGCCAGCAGTTACTTTGGAGGAATCACTAACTATGGCTACACCTTC TRBJ1-2 . TRBV6-6 few
CASSLARDRSIDTQYF TGCGCCAGCAGCTTGGCAAGGGACAGGTCAATAGATACGCAGTATTTT TRBJ2-3 TRBD1 TRBV5-1 .
CATSRQEDQPQHF TGTGCCACCAGCAGACAAGAGGATCAGCCCCAGCATTTT TRBJ1-5 . TRBV15 many
CASSQDRGDSPLHF TGTGCCAGCAGCCAGGACAGGGGGGATTCACCCCTCCACTTT TRBJ1-6 TRBD1 TRBV3-1 .
CASSEPPDRGNSPLHF TGTGCCAGCAGTGAGCCCCCGGACAGGGGGAATTCACCCCTCCACTTT TRBJ1-6 TRBD1 TRBV2 many
CASSVRRAGGNQPQHF TGTGCCAGCAGTGTACGCAGGGCAGGAGGCAATCAGCCCCAGCATTTT TRBJ1-5 . TRBV6-1 .
CSASQGGGGTWGEQFF TGCAGTGCTAGTCAAGGGGGGGGAGGTACATGGGGTGAGCAGTTCTTC TRBJ2-1 . TRBV20-1 many
CASSDYPRNTGELFF TGTGCCAGCAGTGACTATCCCAGAAACACCGGGGAGCTGTTTTTT TRBJ2-2 . TRBV2 many
CSVVGPGEADTQYF TGCAGCGTTGTTGGCCCGGGAGAAGCAGATACGCAGTATTTT TRBJ2-3 . TRBV29-1 many
CSASSTGGTGGNIQYF TGCAGTGCTAGTTCCACGGGAGGGACCGGGGGAAACATTCAGTACTTC TRBJ2-4 TRBD2 TRBV20-1 .
CSVEGGLSSTDTQYF TGCAGCGTTGAGGGGGGCCTCTCTAGCACAGATACGCAGTATTTT TRBJ2-3 . TRBV29-1 few
CASSLAWGIEQFF TGTGCCAGCAGCTTAGCGTGGGGGATTGAGCAGTTCTTC TRBJ2-1 . TRBV7-9 many
CASSPTPGRHNEQFF TGTGCCAGCAGCCCGACCCCAGGACGGCACAATGAGCAGTTCTTC TRBJ2-1 . TRBV2 .
CASSLDTAGNTGELFF TGTGCCAGCAGCTTGGATACGGCGGGAAACACCGGGGAGCTGTTTTTT TRBJ2-2 . TRBV5-6 .
CASRDLAGSSYEQYF TGTGCCAGCAGGGACCTAGCGGGAAGTTCCTACGAGCAGTACTTC TRBJ2-7 TRBD2 TRBV6-1 .
CAISEVTPRTGSDGYTF TGTGCCATCAGTGAGGTTACACCGAGGACAGGGTCCGATGGCTACACCTTC TRBJ1-2 TRBD1 TRBV10-3 .
CASSQDNYEANYGYTF TGTGCCAGCAGCCAAGATAATTACGAAGCTAACTATGGCTACACCTTC TRBJ1-2 . TRBV3-1 few
CASSLEGLGDNEQFF TGCGCCAGCAGCTTGGAGGGACTAGGAGACAATGAGCAGTTCTTC TRBJ2-1 TRBD2 TRBV5-1 .
CASSIDSDRAKSQVDQPQHF TGTGCCAGTAGTATAGATAGCGACAGGGCGAAGTCTCAGGTGGATCAGCCCCAGCATTTT TRBJ1-5 TRBD1 TRBV19 many
CAWSSQSQETQYF TGTGCCTGGAGTTCACAGAGTCAAGAGACCCAGTACTTC TRBJ2-5 . TRBV30 .
CASSRKTIRDRGRETQYF TGTGCCAGCAGCAGGAAAACGATTCGGGACAGGGGACGAGAGACCCAGTACTTC TRBJ2-5 TRBD1 TRBV6-1 many
CASSLIHPSYEQYF TGTGCCAGCAGTTTAATTCACCCATCCTACGAGCAGTACTTC TRBJ2-7 . TRBV28 many
CASTEGAGGFTGELFF TGTGCCAGCACCGAGGGGGCGGGAGGTTTCACCGGGGAGCTGTTTTTT TRBJ2-2 . TRBV2 few
CASSRLTGNEQFF TGTGCCAGCAGCCGACTTACAGGGAATGAGCAGTTCTTC TRBJ2-1 . TRBV12-3/TRBV12-4 many
CASSLGGIRNSPLHF TGTGCCAGCAGCCTCGGGGGTATCCGCAATTCACCCCTCCACTTT TRBJ1-6 . TRBV3-1 many
CASSSGAYKSGELFF TGCGCCAGCAGCTCAGGGGCGTACAAATCCGGGGAGCTGTTTTTT TRBJ2-2 . TRBV5-1 .
CASSLAGFGLYNEQFF TGTGCCAGCAGCTTGGCCGGATTTGGTCTGTACAATGAGCAGTTCTTC TRBJ2-1 . TRBV5-4 .
CAWSTPAKNIQYF TGTGCCTGGAGCACCCCAGCCAAAAACATTCAGTACTTC TRBJ2-4 . TRBV30 .
CASISQGAMNPEAFF TGTGCCAGTATAAGTCAGGGGGCCATGAACCCTGAAGCTTTCTTT TRBJ1-1 TRBD1 TRBV19 .
CASSQDRTVQAFF TGCGCCAGCAGCCAAGATCGAACAGTACAAGCTTTCTTT TRBJ1-1 . TRBV4-1 few
CASSGTGAGTEAFF TGTGCCAGCAGCGGGACAGGGGCGGGCACTGAAGCTTTCTTT TRBJ1-1 TRBD1 TRBV3-1 many
CASSFPGTGHEQYF TGTGCCAGCAGCTTTCCCGGGACGGGCCACGAGCAGTACTTC TRBJ2-7 . TRBV7-8 many